These 18 T cell receptor beta chains share one sample of origin, sequenced in a study of identical twins. Via MiXCR, TCRdb re-called the 5' RACE reads, giving one row per CDR3 protein. The sample carries 1.5 million to 2 million distinct CDR3 sequences, around 33% recorded once. Sample: cord blood. These receptors were taken from a newborn girl in good health.

The chain employs TRBV29-1 and TRBJ1-2, with D maybe TRBD1 (5 bases). Germline CDR1 and CDR2: SQVTM and ANQGSEA. V dropped 6 bases and J dropped 8 bases, with 13 bases sitting between them. The CDR3 totals 11 residues. The CDR3 loop reads CSVRRGDGYTF. CDR3 bases: TGCAGCGTCAGACGGGGGGACGGCTACACCTTC.

This clonotype has just a few counts. This chain connects TRBV10-1 to TRBJ1-2; D uncertain. The CDR3 length is 13 residues. Germline V CDR1 and CDR2: WNHNN, SYGVQD (reference sequence). The V end was cut by 0 bases, the J end by 4 bases, with 6 bases between. CDR3 sequence: CASSESSTYGYTF. The CDR3 DNA sequence: TGCGCCAGCAGTGAGTCGAGCACCTATGGCTACACCTTC.

The chain recombines TRBV11-2 with TRBJ2-1; 9 bases line up with TRBD2. The germline CDR1 and CDR2 sequences are SGHAT and FQNNGV. The CDR3 totals 16 residues. V dropped 1 base and J dropped 8; count of bases not matched to a gene: 9. The DNA for the CDR3 is TGTGCCAGCAGCTTAGCTGGGCGGGAGGGATTCGATGAGCAGTTCTTC. It encodes CASSLAGREGFDEQFF.

As for this clonotype: One end of the junction does not line up with germline, which may come from a read error. The CDR3 region has the DNA TGTGCCGGCAGCTTGTCTAGCGGAGACTACGAGCAGTACTTC. Residues: CAGSLSSGDYEQYF. The rearrangement links TRBV7-2 to TRBJ2-7; 7 bases map to TRBD2. Germline values: CDR1 SGHTA, CDR2 FQGNSA. The CDR3 consists of 14 residues.

The chain links TRBV21-1 to TRBJ2-7; the D call in the table, TRBD2, was not verified against the DNA. TRBV21-1 is deemed a pseudogene. The CDR3 spans 15 residues. The CDR3 nucleotides read TGTGCCAGCAGCAAACCGGACAAGGCCCACTACGAGCAGTACTTC. Amino acids: CASSKPDKAHYEQYF.

The V gene is TRBV6-6, the J gene TRBJ2-3, with D unclear. The germline V gene encodes CDR1 MNHNY and CDR2 SVGAGI (reference sequence). V shed 2 bases and J shed 3 bases, with 9 bases lying between them. The CDR3 is 14 residues long. The CDR3: CASSYATGTDTQYF. The CDR3 DNA reads TGTGCCAGCAGTTACGCTACCGGGACAGATACGCAGTATTTT.

This chain connects TRBV10-3 to TRBJ2-1; possibly TRBD1 for D (6 bases). Germline V gene data show CDR1 as ENHRY and CDR2 as SYGVKD. V gave up 8 bases and J gave up 13 bases, with 30 bases separating them. The CDR3 covers 16 residues. Here the CDR3 reads CAIAKYLPGQQETQFF. The CDR3 bases are TGTGCCATCGCTAAGTATCTTCCCGGACAGCAAGAGACCCAGTTCTTC.

The sample holds a few counts of this clonotype. The chain carries TRBV27 and TRBJ1-6; TRBD1 matches 7 bases. The CDR3 runs 14 residues. J was trimmed by 7 bases and V by 8 bases; bases with no gene match: 8. Germline V gives CDR1 MNHEY, CDR2 SMNVEV (reference sequence). In DNA form, the CDR3 reads TGTGCCAGCCTGAATACAGGGGAGAATTCACCCCTCCACTTT. It translates to CASLNTGENSPLHF.

The DNA of the CDR3 is TGTGCCAGCAGTTCAGACCCAGCGGCCTACGAGCAGTACTTC. Amino acids: CASSSDPAAYEQYF. The V gene is TRBV7-2, the J gene TRBJ2-7, with D tentatively TRBD2 (5 bases). CDR1 SGHTA and CDR2 FQGNSA come from the germline V gene. Trimming pared 6 bases from V and 2 bases from J, leaving 14 bases between. The length of the CDR3 is 14 residues.

The chain recombines TRBV4-1 with TRBJ2-3; 8 positions agree with TRBD1. V lost 0 bases, J lost 3 bases, and 5 bases stayed unmatched. Looked up from germline, CDR1 is MGHRA and CDR2 is YSYEKL. The CDR3 consists of 16 residues. The CDR3 sequence: CASSQDNRGRTDTQYF. CDR3 nucleotides: TGCGCCAGCAGCCAAGACAACAGGGGGAGGACAGATACGCAGTATTTT.

On this clonotype itself: The junction does not match germline at one end; this may be a read error. V and J are TRBV5-1 and TRBJ2-1, with 9 nucleotides matching TRBD1. Germline CDR1 reads SGHRS; CDR2 reads YFSETQ. The CDR3 has 16 residues. Written as DNA, the CDR3 is TGCGCCAGCAGCGGATTTACAGGGGGCGCCTACAATGGGCAGTTCTTC. Protein sequence: CASSGFTGGAYNGQFF.

The rearrangement joins TRBV29-1 to TRBJ1-1; TRBD1 agrees at 10 bases. Germline CDR1 reads SQVTM; CDR2 reads ANQGSEA. Trimming at V came to 5 bases and at J to 3 bases, leaving 6 bases not matched to a gene. CDR3 length: 14 residues. The CDR3 spells CSVQLGQGHTEAFF. As DNA, the CDR3 is TGCAGCGTTCAACTGGGACAGGGGCACACTGAAGCTTTCTTT.

V gene TRBV7-2 combines with J gene TRBJ1-2; TRBD1 agrees at 9 bases. The CDR3 has 16 residues. After removal of 1 base from V and 5 bases from J, the junction contained 8 bases not matched to a gene. Germline V lookup: CDR1 SGHTA, CDR2 FQGNSA. CDR3 amino acids: CASSLGPGQGGYGYTF. As DNA, the CDR3 is TGTGCCAGCAGCTTAGGCCCGGGACAGGGTGGATATGGCTACACCTTC.

Concerning this clonotype: A single base separates this from a much larger clone, so it may be a read error. In nucleotides, the CDR3 is TGTGCCAGCAGCTTTCTACGGACAGGGGGCTACGAGCAGTACGTC. It yields the protein CASSFLRTGGYEQYV. The V call is TRBV7-8, the J call TRBJ2-7, with 10 nucleotides matching TRBD1. Germline loops: CDR1 SGHVS, CDR2 FQNEAQ. This CDR3 has 15 residues. Germline trimming cut 3 bases from V and 3 bases from J; bases unmatched to any gene: 5.

This clonotype was seen only a few times. The gene calls are TRBV4-2 and TRBJ1-4; D gene uncertain. There are 16 residues in the CDR3. Trimming removed 0 bases at V and 0 bases at J, with 8 bases between. Germline values: CDR1 LGHNA, CDR2 YNFKEQ. The CDR3 sequence: CASSQDGSPTNEKLFF. For the CDR3, the DNA is TGTGCCAGCAGCCAAGATGGCAGCCCAACTAATGAAAAACTGTTTTTT.

This clonotype was seen ten or more times. V and J are TRBV6-6 and TRBJ2-3, with 7 bases aligning to TRBD2. The CDR3 is made up of 14 amino acids. Looked up from germline, CDR1 is MNHNY and CDR2 is SVGAGI (reference sequence). V shed 2 bases, J shed 1 base, and the junction held 0 bases outside the gene matches. CDR3 DNA sequence: TGTGCCAGCAGTTACGCGGGGGGCACAGATACGCAGTATTTT. It codes for CASSYAGGTDTQYF.

This chain connects TRBV6-2 or TRBV6-3 to TRBJ2-3; TRBD2 agrees at 13 bases. Germline CDR1 and CDR2: MNHEY and SVGEGT. This CDR3 contains 18 residues. Trimming cost V 0 bases and J 5 bases; bases outside gene matches: 8. CDR3 protein: CASSYSLGLAGDEDTQYF. The CDR3, as DNA: TGTGCCAGCAGTTACTCCCTAGGACTAGCGGGAGATGAAGATACGCAGTATTTT.

V and J are TRBV12-3 or TRBV12-4 and TRBJ2-7; the match to TRBD1 covers 8 bases. The CDR3 runs 13 residues. V shed 7 bases and J 3 bases; nucleotides not matched to a gene: 5. In DNA, the CDR3 is TGTGCCAGCACCCGGGACAGGAACTACGAGCAGTACTTC. It yields the protein CASTRDRNYEQYF.